One and the same sample provided the 24 T cell receptor beta chains below, sequenced in a study of vaccination and CD4 T cells after COVID-19. The Oncomine TCR Beta short-read assay generated sequence data from the DNA of cultured CD4+ T cells. Each CDR3 protein is one row after TCRdb ran MiXCR on the PCR reads. The table records approximately 21,000 distinct CDR3 sequences, roughly 50% of them present only once. Treatment in this sample: roughly 11-day PBMC culture with coronavirus spike peptide pools or control peptides (ViraFEST assay). The antigens for these receptors are not known. Sequenced: CD4+ T cells from blood, cultured in vitro. The receptors here all came from a human donor who had recovered from COVID-19.

The chain carries TRBV24-1 and TRBJ2-7, with D perhaps given as TRBD1 or TRBD2 (5 bases each). Germline-derived CDR1 and CDR2 are KGHDR and SFDVKD. The V end was cut by 0 bases, the J end by 7 bases, with 27 bases between. CDR3 length: 19 amino acids. CDR3 DNA sequence: TGTGCCACCAGTGATTTGTTCTATTGTGGGGGACGGGACCTAAGGGAGCAGTACTTC. Amino acids: CATSDLFYCGGRDLREQYF.

CDR3 DNA sequence: TGTGCCAGCAGTGAAGCCGACATAGCCTACGAGCAGTACTTC. This translates into CASSEADIAYEQYF. The chain links TRBV6-1 to TRBJ2-7; D is uncertain. The germline V and J ends were trimmed by 0 bases and 2 bases, with 8 bases remaining between them. The CDR3 spans 14 residues. In germline, CDR1 is MNHNS, CDR2 SASEGT.

This chain links TRBV15 with TRBJ2-5, with no clear D. The CDR3 has 13 residues. V lost 1 base to trimming and J lost 6 bases, with 9 bases between them. Germline-derived CDR1 and CDR2 are LNHNV and YYDKDF (reference sequence). The CDR3 protein is CATSRAGWKTQYF. The CDR3 bases are TGTGCCACCAGCAGAGCCGGGTGGAAGACCCAGTACTTC.

The rearrangement uses TRBV12-3 or TRBV12-4 and TRBJ1-6; a weak D match, TRBD1 (5 bases). This CDR3 contains 14 residues. Trimming cost V 6 bases and J 7 bases, with 13 bases left between them. The CDR3 DNA reads as TGTGCCAGCAGCTACACGGGGCACAATTCACCCCTCCACTTT. Residues: CASSYTGHNSPLHF.

The chain employs TRBV20-1 and TRBJ1-2, with 7 bases matching TRBD1. Germline-derived CDR1 and CDR2 are DFQATT and SNEGSKA (reference sequence). The CDR3 consists of 18 residues. The ends lost 0 bases at V and 1 base at J; junction bases unmatched: 14. CDR3 nucleotide sequence: TGCAGTGCTAGAGATCCGGGGCCAGGGACAGCCTATAACTATGGCTACACCTTC. This encodes CSARDPGPGTAYNYGYTF.

The chain employs TRBV28 and TRBJ2-7; tentative D call: TRBD2 (6 bases). Germline CDR1 MDHEN, CDR2 SYDVKM. The CDR3 contains 15 residues. With 6 bases removed from V and 1 base from J, the gap between germline ends came to 16 bases. The CDR3 protein is CASRETGTRSYEQYF. The CDR3 bases are TGTGCCAGCAGAGAAACCGGGACTCGTTCCTACGAGCAGTACTTC.

The chain employs TRBV20-1 and TRBJ1-4, with no clear D. The CDR3 length is 13 residues. The germline V gene has CDR1 DFQATT and CDR2 SNEGSKA (reference sequence). V was clipped by 3 bases and J by 7 bases, with 12 bases between them. CDR3 in DNA: TGCAGTGCTAGGCCGGGTTCGGGTGAAAAACTGTTTTTT. Amino acids: CSARPGSGEKLFF.

This chain connects TRBV27 to TRBJ1-6, with TRBD1 identical over 8 bases. V trimming: 0 bases; J trimming: 3 bases; junction bases outside the gene matches: 4. The CDR3 totals 17 residues. Germline CDR1 is MNHEY and CDR2 is SMNVEV (reference sequence). CDR3 residues: CASSLSRDRYYNSPLHF. Here the CDR3 DNA reads TGTGCCAGCAGTTTATCTCGGGACAGGTACTATAATTCACCCCTCCACTTT.

This chain uses TRBV19 with TRBJ1-2; D is possibly TRBD1 (5 bases). Germline-derived CDR1 and CDR2 are LNHDA and SQIVND (reference sequence). V was pared by 3 bases and J by 4 bases, with 12 bases between. This CDR3 region has 14 residues. CDR3 in DNA: TGTGCCAGTAGTATCCAGGGAGGCAGCTATGGCTACACCTTC. Translated: CASSIQGGSYGYTF. Supplemented by reference TRBV19 and TRBJ1-2, the full variable domain reads DGGITQSPKYLFRKEGQNVTLSCEQNLNHDAMYWYRQDPGQGLRLIYYSQIVNDFQKGDIAEGYSVSREKKESFPLTVTSAQKNPTAFYLCASSIQGGSYGYTFGSGTRLTVV.

The chain joins TRBV10-3 to TRBJ2-7; TRBD1 aligns across 7 bases. The V gene end was trimmed by 5 bases and the J gene end by 5 bases; junction bases not matched to a gene: 3. Germline V lookup: CDR1 ENHRY, CDR2 SYGVKD. This CDR3 contains 12 residues. CDR3 sequence reads: CAISIQGDEQYF. In DNA, the CDR3 is TGTGCCATCAGTATTCAGGGGGACGAGCAGTACTTC.

The sample holds a few counts of this clonotype. The DNA for the CDR3 is TGTGCCAGCAGGAAGTCTGTCGGGGGCGCAAGCTATGGCTACACCTTC. This sequence encodes CASRKSVGGASYGYTF. The J gene is TRBJ1-2, the V gene TRBV25-1, with D possibly matching TRBD1 (6 bases). With 6 bases removed from V and 4 bases from J, the gap between germline ends came to 21 bases. Germline CDR1 MGHDK, CDR2 SYGVNS. This CDR3 has 16 amino acids.

This clonotype was detected a few times. This chain connects TRBV20-1 to TRBJ2-1; the match to TRBD1 covers 8 bases. This CDR3 has 14 residues. CDR1 and CDR2 from the germline V gene are DFQATT and SNEGSKA (reference sequence). V was pared by 4 bases and J by 7 bases, with 9 bases of the junction left unmatched. CDR3 protein: CSAKGTGIGNEQFF. CDR3 DNA: TGCAGTGCTAAAGGGACAGGAATAGGAAATGAGCAGTTCTTC.

Note on this clonotype: At one end, the junction sequence differs from germline, possibly due to a read error. The gene calls are TRBV7-2 and TRBJ2-3; 9 bases fit TRBD1. Germline-derived CDR1 and CDR2 are SGHTA and FQGNSA. CDR3 length: 17 residues. CDR3 nucleotides: TGCGCCAGCAGCCAAACCGGGACAGGGAATCTCAGAGATACGCAGTATTTT. Translating gives CASSQTGTGNLRDTQYF.

This clonotype was observed a few times. This chain connects TRBV6-2 or TRBV6-3 to TRBJ2-5; TRBD1 is a possible D gene (8 bases). CDR3 length equals 15 residues. The V and J ends lost 5 bases and 5 bases respectively, with 18 bases between them. The germline CDR1 and CDR2 sequences are MNHEY and SVGEGT. The CDR3 protein is CASSQGGTGLETQYF. The CDR3 DNA sequence: TGTGCCAGCAGTCAGGGAGGGACAGGTCTGGAGACCCAGTACTTC.

The CDR3 loop is CASSFEGRTYNEQFF. As DNA, the CDR3 is TGTGCCAGCAGCTTCGAGGGTCGGACCTACAATGAGCAGTTCTTC. The V gene is TRBV11-2, the J gene TRBJ2-1, with D maybe TRBD2 (5 bases). Trimming stripped 3 bases from V and 2 bases from J, with 11 bases between. Germline V CDR1 and CDR2: SGHAT, FQNNGV. This CDR3 has 15 residues.

The sample holds a few counts of this clonotype. The rearrangement uses TRBV19 and TRBJ2-7; D may match TRBD1 or TRBD2 (6 bases each). The CDR3 sequence is 14 residues long. CDR1 is LNHDA and CDR2 is SQIVND in the germline V gene (reference sequence). V was shortened by 9 bases and J by 5 bases, with 20 bases between the two germline ends. The CDR3 DNA is TGTGCCAGCGCCCGGGGGCCTACCTCGAACGAGCAGTACTTC. This codes for CASARGPTSNEQYF.

This rearrangement joins TRBV20-1 to TRBJ1-6; 8 nucleotides match TRBD1. Germline-derived CDR1 and CDR2 are DFQATT and SNEGSKA (reference sequence). The CDR3 has 16 residues. The V segment lost 1 base and the J segment 7 bases; nucleotides outside the gene matches: 9. The CDR3 nucleotides read TGCAGTGCTAGAGGGTCAGGGGGCTCCAAGAATTCACCCCTCCACTTT. This codes for CSARGSGGSKNSPLHF.

The chain uses TRBV15 and TRBJ2-1, with 8 bases aligning to TRBD2. Unmatched junction bases numbered 10, after V lost 3 bases and J lost 15 bases. In germline, CDR1 is LNHNV, CDR2 YYDKDF (reference sequence). The CDR3 covers 13 residues. CDR3 nucleotide sequence: TGTGCCACCAGCAGGGTAATAGCGGGATTTACGTTCTTC. This gives the protein CATSRVIAGFTFF.

The chain combines TRBV6-1 with TRBJ1-4; D unclear. CDR3 length: 13 residues. V dropped 8 bases and J dropped 8 bases, with 15 bases sitting between them. Germline V gene lookup returns CDR1 MNHNS and CDR2 SASEGT. CDR3 protein: CASQRTPVEKLFF. The CDR3 DNA reads as TGTGCCAGCCAACGGACCCCGGTAGAAAAACTGTTTTTT.

The V gene is TRBV24-1, the J gene TRBJ2-7; 13 bases agree with TRBD2. From germline, CDR1 is KGHDR and CDR2 SFDVKD. The CDR3 contains 19 residues. J gave up 3 bases and V 3 bases, and 13 bases lay outside the gene matches. DNA for the CDR3: TGTGCCACCAGTGATGGTCGGAGACTAGCGGGAGGAGTCCTCTACGAGCAGTACTTC. This translates into CATSDGRRLAGGVLYEQYF.

The chain couples TRBV5-6 to TRBJ1-2; D is unclear. Germline V gene data show CDR1 as SGHDT and CDR2 as YYEEEE. This CDR3 region has 13 residues. V was pared by 4 bases and J by 7 bases, with 14 bases between. In DNA, the CDR3 is TGTGCCAGCAGCGGTTCGACGGCTGGTGGCTACACCTTC. Protein: CASSGSTAGGYTF.

This chain connects TRBV27 to TRBJ2-5; no clear D gene. Germline CDR1 MNHEY, CDR2 SMNVEV (reference sequence). V was pared by 6 bases and J by 5 bases, with 16 bases between. This CDR3 contains 14 residues. As DNA, the CDR3 is TGTGCCAGCAGGTCCGGGCCCAGCTGGGAGACCCAGTACTTC. It translates to CASRSGPSWETQYF.

The rearrangement joins TRBV24-1 to TRBJ1-1; D perhaps matches TRBD1 (5 bases). Trimming stripped 5 bases from V and 0 bases from J, with 9 bases between. Germline loops: CDR1 KGHDR, CDR2 SFDVKD. The CDR3 covers 14 residues. The CDR3 here is CATSVGVLNTEAFF. In DNA, the CDR3 is TGTGCCACCAGTGTAGGGGTGCTGAACACTGAAGCTTTCTTT.

This clonotype came up a few times. V usage is TRBV28 and J usage is TRBJ1-6; D gene ambiguous. The V and J ends lost 3 bases and 6 bases respectively, with 3 bases between them. The length of the CDR3 is 12 residues. CDR1 is MDHEN, CDR2 SYDVKM, per germline. The CDR3 loop reads CASSFGNSPLHF. The CDR3 bases are TGTGCCAGCAGTTTTGGTAATTCACCCCTCCACTTT.